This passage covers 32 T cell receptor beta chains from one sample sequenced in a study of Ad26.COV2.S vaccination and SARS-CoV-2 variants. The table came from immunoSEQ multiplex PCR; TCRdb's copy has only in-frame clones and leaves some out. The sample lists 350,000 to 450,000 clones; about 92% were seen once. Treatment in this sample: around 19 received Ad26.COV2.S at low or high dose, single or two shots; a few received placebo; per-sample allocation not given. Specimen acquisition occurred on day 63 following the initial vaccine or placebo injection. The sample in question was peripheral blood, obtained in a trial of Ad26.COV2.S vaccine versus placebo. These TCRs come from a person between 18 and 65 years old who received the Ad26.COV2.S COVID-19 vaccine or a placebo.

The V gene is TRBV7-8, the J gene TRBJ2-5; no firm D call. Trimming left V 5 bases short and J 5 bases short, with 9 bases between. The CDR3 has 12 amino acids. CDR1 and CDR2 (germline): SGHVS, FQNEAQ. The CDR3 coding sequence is TGTGCCAGCAGCCCAGATTTGGAGACCCAGTACTTC. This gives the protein CASSPDLETQYF.

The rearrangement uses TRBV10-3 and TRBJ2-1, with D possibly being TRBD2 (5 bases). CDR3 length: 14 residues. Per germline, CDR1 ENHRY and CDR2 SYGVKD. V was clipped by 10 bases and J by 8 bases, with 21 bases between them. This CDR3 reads CATWRPSGGDEQFF. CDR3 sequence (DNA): TGTGCCACTTGGAGGCCTAGTGGCGGTGATGAGCAGTTCTTC.

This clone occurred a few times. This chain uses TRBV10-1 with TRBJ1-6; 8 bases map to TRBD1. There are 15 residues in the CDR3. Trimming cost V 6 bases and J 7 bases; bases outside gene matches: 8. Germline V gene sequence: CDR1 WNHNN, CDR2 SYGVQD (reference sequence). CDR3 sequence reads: CASRGNDRGNSPLHF. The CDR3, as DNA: TGCGCCAGCAGGGGGAATGACAGGGGCAATTCACCCCTCCACTTT.

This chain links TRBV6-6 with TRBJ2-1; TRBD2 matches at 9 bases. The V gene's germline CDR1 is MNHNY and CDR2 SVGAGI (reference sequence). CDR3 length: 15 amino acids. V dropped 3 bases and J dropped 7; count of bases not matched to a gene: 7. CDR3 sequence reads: CASSYPAGGVNEQFF. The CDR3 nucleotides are TGTGCCAGCAGTTATCCAGCGGGGGGCGTTAATGAGCAGTTCTTC.

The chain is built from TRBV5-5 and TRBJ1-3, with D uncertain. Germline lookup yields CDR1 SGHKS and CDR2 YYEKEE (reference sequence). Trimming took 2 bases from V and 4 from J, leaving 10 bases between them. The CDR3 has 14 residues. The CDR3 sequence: CASSLLTVGNTIYF. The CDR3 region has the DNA TGTGCCAGCAGCTTACTCACAGTCGGAAACACCATATATTTT.

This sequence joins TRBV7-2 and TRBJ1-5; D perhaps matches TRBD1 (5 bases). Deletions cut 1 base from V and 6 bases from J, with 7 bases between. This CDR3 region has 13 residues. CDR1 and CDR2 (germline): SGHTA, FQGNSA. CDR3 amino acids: CASSLGGGQPQHF. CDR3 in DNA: TGTGCCAGCAGCTTAGGTGGGGGTCAGCCCCAGCATTTT.

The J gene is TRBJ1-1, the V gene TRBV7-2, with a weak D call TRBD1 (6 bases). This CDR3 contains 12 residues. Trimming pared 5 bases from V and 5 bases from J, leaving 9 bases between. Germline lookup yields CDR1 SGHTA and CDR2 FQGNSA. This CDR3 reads CASSQQGTEAFF. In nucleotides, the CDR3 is TGTGCCAGCAGCCAGCAGGGGACTGAAGCTTTCTTT. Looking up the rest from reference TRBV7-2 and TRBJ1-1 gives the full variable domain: GAGVSQSPSNKVTEKGKDVELRCDPISGHTALYWYRQSLGQGLEFLIYFQGNSAPDKSGLPSDRFSAERTGGSVSTLTIQRTQQEDSAVYLCASSQQGTEAFFGQGTRLTVV.

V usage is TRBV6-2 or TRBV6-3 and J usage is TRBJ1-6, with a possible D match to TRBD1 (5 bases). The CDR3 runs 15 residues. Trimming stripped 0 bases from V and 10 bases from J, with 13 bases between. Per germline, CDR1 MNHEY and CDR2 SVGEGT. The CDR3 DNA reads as TGTGCCAGCAGTTACTCGACGCAGGGATGGTCACCCCTCCACTTT. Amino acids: CASSYSTQGWSPLHF.

The CDR3 region is CASSLLRRQGKGGYTF. The DNA of the CDR3 is TGTGCCAGCAGCTTATTGAGGCGACAGGGCAAAGGCGGCTACACCTTC. The rearrangement joins TRBV7-2 to TRBJ1-2; TRBD1 agrees at 7 bases. This CDR3 comprises 16 residues. Germline values: CDR1 SGHTA, CDR2 FQGNSA. V was clipped by 2 bases and J by 8 bases; unmatched bases: 14.

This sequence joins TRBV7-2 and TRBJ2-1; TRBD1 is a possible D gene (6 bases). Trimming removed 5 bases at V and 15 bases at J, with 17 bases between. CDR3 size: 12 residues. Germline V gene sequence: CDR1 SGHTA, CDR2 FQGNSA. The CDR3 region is CASSHLGAVPFF. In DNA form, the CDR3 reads TGTGCCAGCAGCCATTTGGGGGCAGTTCCGTTCTTC.

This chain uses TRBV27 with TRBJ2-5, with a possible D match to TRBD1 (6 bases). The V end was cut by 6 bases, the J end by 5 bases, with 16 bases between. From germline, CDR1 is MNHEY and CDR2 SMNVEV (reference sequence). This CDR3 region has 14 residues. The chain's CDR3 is CASSLWGRRETQYF. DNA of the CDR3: TGTGCCAGCAGCCTTTGGGGGCGAAGGGAGACCCAGTACTTC.

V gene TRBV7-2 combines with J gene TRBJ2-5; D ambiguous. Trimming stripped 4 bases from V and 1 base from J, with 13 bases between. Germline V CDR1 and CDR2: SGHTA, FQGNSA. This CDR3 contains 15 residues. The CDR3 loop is CASSSSSRAQETQYF. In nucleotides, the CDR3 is TGTGCCAGCAGCTCAAGTTCCCGCGCCCAAGAGACCCAGTACTTC.

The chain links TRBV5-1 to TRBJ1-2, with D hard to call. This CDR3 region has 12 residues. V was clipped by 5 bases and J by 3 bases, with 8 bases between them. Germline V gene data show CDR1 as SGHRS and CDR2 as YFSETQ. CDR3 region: CASRTADYGYTF. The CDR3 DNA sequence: TGCGCCAGCAGAACAGCAGACTATGGCTACACCTTC.

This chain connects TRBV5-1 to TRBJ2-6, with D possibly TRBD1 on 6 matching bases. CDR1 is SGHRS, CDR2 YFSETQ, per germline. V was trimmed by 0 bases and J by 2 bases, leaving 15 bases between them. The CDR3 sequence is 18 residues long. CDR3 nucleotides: TGCGCCAGCAGCTTGGACAGGGACGGTCGTACTGGGGCCAACGTCCTGACTTTC. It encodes CASSLDRDGRTGANVLTF.

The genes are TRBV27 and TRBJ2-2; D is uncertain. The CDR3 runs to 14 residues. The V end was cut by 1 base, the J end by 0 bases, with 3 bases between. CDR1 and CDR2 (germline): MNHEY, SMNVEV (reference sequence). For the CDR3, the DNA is TGTGCCAGCAGTTTATTCGCGAACACCGGGGAGCTGTTTTTT. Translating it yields CASSLFANTGELFF.

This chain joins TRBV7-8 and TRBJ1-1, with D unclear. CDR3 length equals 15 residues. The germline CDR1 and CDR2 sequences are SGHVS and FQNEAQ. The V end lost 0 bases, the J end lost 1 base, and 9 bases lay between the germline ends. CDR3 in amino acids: CASSLAPGGNTEAFF. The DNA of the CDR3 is TGTGCCAGCAGCTTAGCTCCAGGAGGGAACACTGAAGCTTTCTTT.

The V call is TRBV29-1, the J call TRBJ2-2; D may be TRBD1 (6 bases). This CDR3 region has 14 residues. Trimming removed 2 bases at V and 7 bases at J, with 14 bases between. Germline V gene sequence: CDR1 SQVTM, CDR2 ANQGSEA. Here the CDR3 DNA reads TGCAGCGTTGAAACAGGGAAGGGTCACGGGGAGCTGTTTTTT. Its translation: CSVETGKGHGELFF.

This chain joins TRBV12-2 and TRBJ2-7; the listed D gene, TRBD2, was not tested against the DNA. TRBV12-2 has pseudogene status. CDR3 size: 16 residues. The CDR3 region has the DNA TGTGCAAGTCGCGGACTAGCGGGGCGGCTATTTAGAGAGCAGTACTTC. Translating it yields CASRGLAGRLFREQYF.

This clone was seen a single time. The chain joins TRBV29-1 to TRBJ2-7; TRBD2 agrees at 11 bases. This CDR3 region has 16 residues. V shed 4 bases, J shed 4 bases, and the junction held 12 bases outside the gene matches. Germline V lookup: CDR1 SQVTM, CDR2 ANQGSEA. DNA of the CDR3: TGCAGCGTTGTCTTAGCGGGGGGGCACCCTCAATACGAGCAGTACTTC. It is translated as CSVVLAGGHPQYEQYF.

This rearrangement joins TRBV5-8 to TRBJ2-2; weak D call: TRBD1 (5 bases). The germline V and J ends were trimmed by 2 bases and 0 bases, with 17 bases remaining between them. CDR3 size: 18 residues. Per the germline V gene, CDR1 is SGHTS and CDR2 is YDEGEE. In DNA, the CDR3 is TGTGCCAGCAGCTTATCCCCCCTGACAGTCGCGAACACCGGGGAGCTGTTTTTT. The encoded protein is CASSLSPLTVANTGELFF.

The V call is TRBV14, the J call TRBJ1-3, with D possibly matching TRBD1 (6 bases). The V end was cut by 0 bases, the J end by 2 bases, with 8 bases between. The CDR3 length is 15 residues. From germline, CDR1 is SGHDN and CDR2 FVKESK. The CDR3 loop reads CASSQERGTGNTIYF. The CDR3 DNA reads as TGTGCCAGCAGCCAAGAGAGGGGGACTGGAAACACCATATATTTT.

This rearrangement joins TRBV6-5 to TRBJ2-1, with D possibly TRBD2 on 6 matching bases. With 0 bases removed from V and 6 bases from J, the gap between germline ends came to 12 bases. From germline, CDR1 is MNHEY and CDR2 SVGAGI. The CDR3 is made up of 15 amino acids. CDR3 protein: CASSYSRGSSNEQFF. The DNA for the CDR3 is TGTGCCAGCAGTTACTCCCGGGGGTCGAGCAATGAGCAGTTCTTC.

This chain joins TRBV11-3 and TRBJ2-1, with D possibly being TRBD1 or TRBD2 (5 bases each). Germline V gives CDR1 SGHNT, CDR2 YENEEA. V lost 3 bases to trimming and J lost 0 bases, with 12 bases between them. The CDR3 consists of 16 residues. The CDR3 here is CASSLGTGRSYNEQFF. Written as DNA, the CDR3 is TGTGCCAGCAGCTTGGGGACCGGGCGCTCCTACAATGAGCAGTTCTTC.

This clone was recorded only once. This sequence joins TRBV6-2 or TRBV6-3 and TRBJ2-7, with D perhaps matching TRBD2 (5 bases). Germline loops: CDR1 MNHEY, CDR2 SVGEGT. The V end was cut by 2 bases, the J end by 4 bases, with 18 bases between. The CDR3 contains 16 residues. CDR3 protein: CASSYAEGYPSYEQYF. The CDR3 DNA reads TGTGCCAGCAGTTACGCCGAGGGCTACCCATCTTACGAGCAGTACTTC.

CDR3 DNA sequence: TGCGCCAGCAGGAAACTATTAGCGGGGGAGTACAATGAGCAGTTCTTC. Its protein is CASRKLLAGEYNEQFF. V usage is TRBV10-2 and J usage is TRBJ2-1; 9 nucleotides align to TRBD2. J was trimmed by 4 bases and V by 6 bases; bases with no gene match: 10. CDR1 and CDR2 (germline): WSHSY, SAAADI. This CDR3 has 16 residues.

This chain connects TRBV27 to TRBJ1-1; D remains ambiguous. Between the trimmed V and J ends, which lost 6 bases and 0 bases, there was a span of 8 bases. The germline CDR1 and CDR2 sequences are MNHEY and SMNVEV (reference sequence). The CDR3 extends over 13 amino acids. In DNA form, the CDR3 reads TGTGCCAGCAGCCGGTTGGTGAACACTGAAGCTTTCTTT. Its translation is CASSRLVNTEAFF.

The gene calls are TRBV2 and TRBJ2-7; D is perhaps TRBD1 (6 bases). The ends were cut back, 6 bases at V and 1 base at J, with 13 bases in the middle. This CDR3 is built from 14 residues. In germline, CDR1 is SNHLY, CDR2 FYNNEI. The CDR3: CASRRQGTSYEQYF. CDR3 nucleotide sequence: TGTGCCAGCAGGCGGCAGGGGACATCCTACGAGCAGTACTTC.

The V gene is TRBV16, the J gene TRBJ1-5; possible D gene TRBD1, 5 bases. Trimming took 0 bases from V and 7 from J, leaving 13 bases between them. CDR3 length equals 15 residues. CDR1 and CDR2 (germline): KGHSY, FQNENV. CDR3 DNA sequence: TGTGCCAGCAGCCAATCTCAGGCAGGGCGGCAGCCCCAGCATTTT. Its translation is CASSQSQAGRQPQHF.

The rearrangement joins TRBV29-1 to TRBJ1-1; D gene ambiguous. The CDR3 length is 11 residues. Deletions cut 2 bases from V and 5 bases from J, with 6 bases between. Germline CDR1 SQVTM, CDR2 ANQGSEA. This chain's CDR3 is CSVEWRTEAFF. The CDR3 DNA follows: TGCAGCGTTGAATGGCGGACTGAAGCTTTCTTT.

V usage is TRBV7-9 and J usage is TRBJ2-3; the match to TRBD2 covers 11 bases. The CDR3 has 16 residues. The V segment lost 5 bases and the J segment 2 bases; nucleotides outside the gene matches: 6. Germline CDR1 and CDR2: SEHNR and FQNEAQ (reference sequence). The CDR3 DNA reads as TGTGCCAGCAGCCTCATGACTAGCGGGGTCACAGATACGCAGTATTTT. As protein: CASSLMTSGVTDTQYF.

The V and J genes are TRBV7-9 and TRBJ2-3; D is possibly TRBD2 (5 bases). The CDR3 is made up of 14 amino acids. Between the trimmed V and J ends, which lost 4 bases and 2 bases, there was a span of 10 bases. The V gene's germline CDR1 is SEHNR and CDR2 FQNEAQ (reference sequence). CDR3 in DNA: TGTGCCAGCAGCTGGACTGGAGACACAGATACGCAGTATTTT. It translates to CASSWTGDTDTQYF.

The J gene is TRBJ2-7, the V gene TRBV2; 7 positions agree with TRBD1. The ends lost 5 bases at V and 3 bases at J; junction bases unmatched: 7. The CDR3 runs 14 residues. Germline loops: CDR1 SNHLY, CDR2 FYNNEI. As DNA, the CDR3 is TGTGCCAGCAGTCCTGACAGGGTATACTACGAGCAGTACTTC. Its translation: CASSPDRVYYEQYF.